This T cell receptor (beta chain) was recorded in a study of T cell changes during pregnancy in multiple sclerosis. The CDR3 contains 16 residues. The method was immunoSEQ multiplex PCR; TCRdb's version includes in-frame clones alone and lacks a portion of them. Of under 60,000 clones listed, around 94% are singletons. Sequenced here: CD4+ T cells from peripheral blood mononuclear cells, sampled in the third trimester of pregnancy. The source is a female donor with multiple sclerosis, enrolled in a pregnancy study. This chain joins TRBV21-1 and TRBJ2-6; TRBD1 is the table's D call and was not checked against the DNA. TRBV21-1 is reported as a pseudogene. The CDR3, as DNA: TGTGCCAGCAGCAAAGCCCAGGGATCTGGGGCCAACGTCCTGACTTTC. Protein sequence: CASSKAQGSGANVLTF.